This section outlines one T cell receptor beta chain sequence together with its context. Its target is not known. Germline CDR1 SGHDN, CDR2 FVKESK. The CDR3 loop spans 12 amino acids. The V and J ends lost 4 bases and 0 bases respectively, with 3 bases between them. The data were obtained in a study of OX40 agonist ivuxolimab in advanced cancers. Background on the study: Patients took ivuxolimab, an agonistic anti-OX40 (CD134) antibody. Earlier anti-PD-1, anti-PD-L1 or anti-CTLA-4 therapy was permitted; 35% to 50% had received some. Study results and caveats: Expansion of clones was among the lowest in partial responders at 0.1-3.0 mg/kg. The average count of expanded clones was higher among CD8+ T cells than among CD4+.

Measured with immunoSEQ multiplex PCR; TCRdb has only the in-frame clones, and not every one. Among nearly 70,000 clones listed, more than 75% were seen once. The sequencing used CD4+ or CD8+ T cells sorted from blood, collected in a trial of the OX40 agonist ivuxolimab. The clonotype originates from an adult with an advanced solid tumor such as melanoma, head and neck, liver or kidney cancer. This chain uses TRBV14 with TRBJ1-2; D ambiguous. The CDR3 sequence: CASSPANYGYTF. The DNA of the CDR3 is TGTGCCAGCAGCCCAGCTAACTATGGCTACACCTTC.